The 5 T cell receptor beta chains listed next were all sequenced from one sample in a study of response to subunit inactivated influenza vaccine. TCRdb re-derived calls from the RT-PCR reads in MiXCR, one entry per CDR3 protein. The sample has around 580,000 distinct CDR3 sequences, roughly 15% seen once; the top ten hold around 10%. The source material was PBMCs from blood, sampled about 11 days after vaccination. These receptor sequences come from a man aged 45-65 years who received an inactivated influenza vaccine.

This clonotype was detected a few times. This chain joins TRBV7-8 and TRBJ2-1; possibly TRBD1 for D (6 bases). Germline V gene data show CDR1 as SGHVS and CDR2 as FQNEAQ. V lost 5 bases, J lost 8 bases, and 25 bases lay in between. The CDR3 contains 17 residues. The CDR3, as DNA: TGTGCCAGCAGCGTTTATGGACAGTCCGCTGAGGTAGATGAGCAGTTCTTC. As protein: CASSVYGQSAEVDEQFF.

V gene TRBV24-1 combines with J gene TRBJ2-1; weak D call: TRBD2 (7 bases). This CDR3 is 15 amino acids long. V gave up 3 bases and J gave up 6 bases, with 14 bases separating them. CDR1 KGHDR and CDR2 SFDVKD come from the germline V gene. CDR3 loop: CATSDILGGPNEQFF. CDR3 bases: TGTGCCACCAGTGATATCCTCGGGGGGCCCAATGAGCAGTTCTTC.

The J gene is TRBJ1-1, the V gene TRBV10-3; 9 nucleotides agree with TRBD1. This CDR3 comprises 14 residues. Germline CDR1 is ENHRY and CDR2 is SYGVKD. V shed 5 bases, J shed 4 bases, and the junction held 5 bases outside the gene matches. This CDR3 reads CAISKGTGTTEAFF. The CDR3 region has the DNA TGTGCCATCAGTAAAGGGACAGGGACCACTGAAGCTTTCTTT.

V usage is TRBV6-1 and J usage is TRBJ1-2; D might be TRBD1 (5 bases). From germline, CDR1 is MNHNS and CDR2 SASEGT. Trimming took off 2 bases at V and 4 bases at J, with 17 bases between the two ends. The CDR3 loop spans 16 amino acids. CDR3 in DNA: TGTGCCAGCAGTGAAAGCGCGGCAGGGATTATCTATGGCTACACCTTC. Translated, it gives CASSESAAGIIYGYTF.

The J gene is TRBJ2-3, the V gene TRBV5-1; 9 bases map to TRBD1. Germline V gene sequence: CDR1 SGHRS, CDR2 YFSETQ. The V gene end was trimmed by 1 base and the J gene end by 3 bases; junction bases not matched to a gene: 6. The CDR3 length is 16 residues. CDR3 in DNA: TGCGCCAGCAGCTTGAGGGGACAGGGAGTAACAGATACGCAGTATTTT. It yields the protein CASSLRGQGVTDTQYF.